The present T cell receptor (beta chain) was sequenced within a study of read filtering for tumor transcriptome and immune sequencing. On the study more broadly: Mean patient age was roughly 61 years, range roughly 47 to 90; roughly 18 male, over twelve female. Revised staging placed eight or nine patients in R-ISS I, around 15 in II, about 7 in III.

About this clonotype itself: Possible read error: a much larger clone is one base away.

The library was built from around 400 ng RNA with molecular barcoded adaptors for alpha/delta and beta/gamma chains. MiXCR, run by TCRdb on the reads, gives a single entry per CDR3 protein. Among around 58,000 distinct CDR3 sequences listed, roughly 13% were seen once. CDR3 size: 17 residues. Germline lookup yields CDR1 LGHNT and CDR2 FRNRAP. Sequenced sample: a population of CD138-negative cells sorted from bone marrow. This sequence joins TRBV12-5 and TRBJ2-1; 9 nucleotides agree with TRBD2. This sequence originates from a donor aged 40 or older with multiple myeloma. CDR3: CASGLTSGFSSYDEQFF. As DNA, the CDR3 is TGTGCTAGTGGTTTGACTAGCGGGTTCAGCTCCTACGATGAGCAGTTCTTC. Full variable domain (remainder filled in from reference TRBV12-5 and TRBJ2-1): DARVTQTPRHKVTEMGQEVTMRCQPILGHNTVFWYRQTMMQGLELLAYFRNRAPLDDSGMPKDRFSAEMPDATLATLKIQPSEPRDSAVYFCASGLTSGFSSYDEQFFGPGTRLTVL.